The source of this TCR beta chain is a study of CD8 T cells in Susac syndrome. This CDR3 is built from 14 residues. Looked up from germline, CDR1 is MGHDK and CDR2 is SYGVNS. V gave up 3 bases and J gave up 2 bases, with 10 bases separating them. The T cells that were sequenced for TCR beta were CD8+ and CD4+ cells from blood. It was with random hexamers that about 0.45 to 1 ug RNA was reverse transcribed. The immunoSEQ assay covered 54 Vbeta and 13 Jbeta segments for CDR3. In TCRdb, the immunoSEQ multiplex PCR reads were re-called with MiXCR into one record per CDR3 protein. The sample includes approximately 300,000 distinct CDR3 sequences, 70% to 90% of them seen just once.

Sequenced material: CD8+ T cells from PBMCs. This receptor was identified in a human donor with multiple sclerosis. This chain uses TRBV25-1 with TRBJ2-5, with D maybe TRBD1 (6 bases). CDR3 coding DNA: TGTGCCAGCAGTGACAGGGGCTTACAAGAGACCCAGTACTTC. This translates into CASSDRGLQETQYF.